This paragraph reports one T cell receptor beta chain. Its antigen is not identified. The primer mix had 60 Vbeta and 13 Jbeta primers. Profiled with immunoSEQ multiplex PCR; TCRdb holds only in-frame clones, not every one. With 120,000 to 150,000 clones in the sample, the ten largest clones hold about 1.7%. This sample is part of a study of cytomegalovirus exposure and HLA in healthy donors. Germline assignment: CDR1 LNHNV and CDR2 YYDKDF (reference sequence). The V segment lost 5 bases and the J segment 2 bases; nucleotides outside the gene matches: 7. The CDR3 has 16 residues. General study points: Later on, an analysis found that several of the most significant clusters appeared to be linked to common viral pathogens, which included parvovirus B19.

The rearrangement links TRBV15 to TRBJ2-1; 9 bases align to TRBD2. The receptor was isolated from a woman aged 50 to 60 in good health and CMV-seronegative. The source material was PBMCs. The CDR3 loop is CATSGPTSGPYNEQFF. DNA for the CDR3: TGTGCCACCAGCGGCCCAACTAGCGGGCCCTACAATGAGCAGTTCTTC.